The 10 T cell receptor beta chains below were found in one sample sequenced in a study of cytomegalovirus exposure and HLA in healthy donors. The PCR was carried out with 60 Vbeta primers and 13 Jbeta primers. The protocol was immunoSEQ multiplex PCR, while the TCRdb copy is restricted to in-frame clones and leaves out a portion. The top ten clones hold about 1.9% of a sample with around 150,000 clones, around 74% of them seen once. The source material was PBMCs. The receptors shown here come from a female donor in good health and CMV-seronegative.

The chain carries TRBV9 and TRBJ2-1, with D perhaps TRBD2 (5 bases). Germline V CDR1 and CDR2: SGDLS, YYNGEE. Trimming pared 0 bases from V and 5 bases from J, leaving 12 bases between. CDR3 length: 15 amino acids. CDR3 protein: CASSVGTRFDNEQFF. The DNA for the CDR3 is TGTGCCAGCAGCGTAGGCACTAGGTTCGACAATGAGCAGTTCTTC. Combining the CDR3 with reference TRBV9 and TRBJ2-1 gives the whole variable domain DSGVTQTPKHLITATGQRVTLRCSPRSGDLSVYWYQQSLDQGLQFLIQYYNGEERAKGNILERFSAQQFPDLHSELNLSSLELGDSALYFCASSVGTRFDNEQFFGPGTRLTVL.

This clone turned up a few times. This chain connects TRBV30 to TRBJ2-7; a possible D gene is TRBD2 (7 bases). V was cut by 2 bases and J by 7 bases, with 12 bases left in between. The germline V gene has CDR1 GTSNPN and CDR2 SVGIG (reference sequence). The CDR3 consists of 12 residues. The CDR3 nucleotides are TGTGCCTGGAGTATCAGGGGAGGGGAGCAGTACTTC. Its protein is CAWSIRGGEQYF.

The chain links TRBV30 to TRBJ1-1; 8 bases are a match to TRBD1. The CDR3 covers 14 residues. The trim removed 3 bases at V and 0 bases at J, leaving 3 bases unmatched. The germline gives CDR1 GTSNPN, CDR2 SVGIG (reference sequence). The CDR3 nucleotides are TGTGCCTGGAGCCCGGACAGGGTGAACACTGAAGCTTTCTTT. Protein product: CAWSPDRVNTEAFF. Combining the CDR3 with reference TRBV30 and TRBJ1-1 gives the whole variable domain SQTIHQWPATLVQPVGSPLSLECTVEGTSNPNLYWYRQAAGRGLQLLFYSVGIGQISSEVPQNLSASRPQDRQFILSSKKLLLSDSGFYLCAWSPDRVNTEAFFGQGTRLTVV.

This chain links TRBV7-6 with TRBJ2-1, with a weak D call TRBD2 (6 bases). Germline CDR1 and CDR2: SGHVS and FNYEAQ. The CDR3 extends over 16 amino acids. V was pared by 5 bases and J by 5 bases, with 19 bases between. The CDR3 sequence is CASSTAGGVGNNEQFF. The DNA for the CDR3 is TGTGCCAGCAGCACTGCAGGAGGGGTCGGGAACAATGAGCAGTTCTTC.

The chain recombines TRBV11-3 with TRBJ1-1; 10 nucleotides align to TRBD1. Germline V gene data show CDR1 as SGHNT and CDR2 as YENEEA. The CDR3 runs 15 residues. Trimming cost V 0 bases and J 6 bases; bases outside gene matches: 4. The CDR3 DNA reads as TGTGCCAGCAGCTTAGACGGGACAGGGGTCTCTGAAGCTTTCTTT. Its protein product is CASSLDGTGVSEAFF. Combining the CDR3 with reference TRBV11-3 and TRBJ1-1 gives the whole variable domain EAGVVQSPRYKIIEKKQPVAFWCNPISGHNTLYWYLQNLGQGPELLIRYENEEAVDDSQLPKDRFSAERLKGVDSTLKIQPAELGDSAVYLCASSLDGTGVSEAFFGQGTRLTVV.

The chain recombines TRBV2 with TRBJ1-5; a possible D gene is TRBD1 (6 bases). V lost 7 bases, J lost 3 bases, and 10 bases lay in between. CDR3 length equals 13 residues. Germline V lookup: CDR1 SNHLY, CDR2 FYNNEI. The CDR3 reads CASNGQYNQPQHF. Written as DNA, the CDR3 is TGTGCCAGCAATGGACAGTACAATCAGCCCCAGCATTTT.

The chain links TRBV11-3 to TRBJ2-7; TRBD1 agrees at 7 bases. Germline V gene sequence: CDR1 SGHNT, CDR2 YENEEA. The CDR3 spans 15 residues. Germline trimming cut 1 base from V and 0 bases from J; bases unmatched to any gene: 3. The CDR3 loop is CASSLATGSSYEQYF. The CDR3 coding sequence is TGTGCCAGCAGCTTAGCGACAGGGAGCTCCTACGAGCAGTACTTC.

The chain employs TRBV2 and TRBJ2-7; 7 bases line up with TRBD1. Germline values: CDR1 SNHLY, CDR2 FYNNEI. The CDR3 length is 14 residues. Germline trimming cut 2 bases from V and 4 bases from J; bases unmatched to any gene: 5. The DNA of the CDR3 is TGTGCCAGCAGTGAAAGGGGGCGCACGTACGAGCAGTACTTC. This codes for CASSERGRTYEQYF.

In its sample, this clone was seen once. V is TRBV12-5 and J is TRBJ2-5, with 7 nucleotides matching TRBD1. The ends lost 1 base at V and 9 bases at J; junction bases unmatched: 14. The CDR3 sequence is 16 residues long. Germline values: CDR1 LGHNT, CDR2 FRNRAP. CDR3 sequence (DNA): TGTGCTAGTGGTTTGGCCACTAGGGGGCCGGGGCCGGCCCAGTACTTC. It yields the protein CASGLATRGPGPAQYF.

This sequence joins TRBV12-5 and TRBJ2-1; no definite D call. The CDR3 runs 14 residues. Trimming stripped 3 bases from V and 9 bases from J, with 15 bases between. Germline lookup yields CDR1 LGHNT and CDR2 FRNRAP. CDR3 DNA sequence: TGTGCTAGTGGTTTAATCCCCCCATTTAGTGAGCAGTTCTTC. Translated, it gives CASGLIPPFSEQFF.